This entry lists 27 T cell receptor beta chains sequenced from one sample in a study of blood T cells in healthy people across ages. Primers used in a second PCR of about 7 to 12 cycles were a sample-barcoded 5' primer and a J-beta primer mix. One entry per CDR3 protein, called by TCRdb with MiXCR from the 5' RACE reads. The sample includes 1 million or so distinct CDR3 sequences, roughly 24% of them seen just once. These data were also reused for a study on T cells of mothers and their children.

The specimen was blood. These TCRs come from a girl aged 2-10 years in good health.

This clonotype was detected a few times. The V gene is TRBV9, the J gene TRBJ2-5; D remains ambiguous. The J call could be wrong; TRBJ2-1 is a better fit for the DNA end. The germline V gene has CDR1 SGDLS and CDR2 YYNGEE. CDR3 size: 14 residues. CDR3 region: CASTPLSNRDEQFF. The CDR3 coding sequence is TGTGCCAGCACCCCCTTGTCGAACCGGGATGAGCAGTTCTTC.

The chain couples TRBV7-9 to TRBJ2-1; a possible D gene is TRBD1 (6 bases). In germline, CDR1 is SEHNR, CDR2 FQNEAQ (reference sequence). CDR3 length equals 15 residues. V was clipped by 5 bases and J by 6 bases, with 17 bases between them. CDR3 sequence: CASSLTPTGANEQFF. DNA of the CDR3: TGTGCCAGCAGCCTAACCCCGACAGGAGCCAATGAGCAGTTCTTC.

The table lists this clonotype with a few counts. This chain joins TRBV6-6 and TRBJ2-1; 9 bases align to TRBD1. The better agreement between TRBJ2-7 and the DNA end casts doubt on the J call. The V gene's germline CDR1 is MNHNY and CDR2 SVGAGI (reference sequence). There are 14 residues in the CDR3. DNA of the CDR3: TGTGCCAGCAGCTCTGGACAGGGGAACTACGAGCAGTACTTC. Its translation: CASSSGQGNYEQYF.

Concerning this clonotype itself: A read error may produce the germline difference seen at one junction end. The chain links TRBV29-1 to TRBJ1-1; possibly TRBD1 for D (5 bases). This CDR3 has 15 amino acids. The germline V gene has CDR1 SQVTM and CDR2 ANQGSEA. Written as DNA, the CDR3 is TGCAGCATTGAAGATCGTACCGGGGGGAGCACTGAAGCTTTCTTT. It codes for CSIEDRTGGSTEAFF.

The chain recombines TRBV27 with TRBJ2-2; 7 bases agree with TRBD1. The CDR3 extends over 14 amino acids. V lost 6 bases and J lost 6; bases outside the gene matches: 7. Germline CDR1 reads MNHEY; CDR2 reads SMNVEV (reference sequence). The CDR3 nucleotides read TGTGCCAGCAGGGCAGGGGGAAGGGCCGGGGAGCTGTTTTTT. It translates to CASRAGGRAGELFF.

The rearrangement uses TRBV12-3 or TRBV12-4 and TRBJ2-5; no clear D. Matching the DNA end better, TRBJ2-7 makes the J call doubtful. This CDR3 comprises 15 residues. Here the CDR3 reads CASSFGPLGVYEQYF. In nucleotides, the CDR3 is TGTGCCAGCAGTTTTGGGCCCCTTGGAGTCTACGAGCAGTACTTC.

CDR3 sequence reads: CASSPVETGLRETQYF. The CDR3 DNA sequence: TGTGCCAGCAGCCCAGTTGAGACAGGCTTGAGAGAGACCCAGTACTTC. The genes are TRBV9 and TRBJ2-5; D may be TRBD1 (6 bases). CDR3 length equals 16 residues. V lost 4 bases to trimming and J lost 4 bases, with 20 bases between them. Per germline, CDR1 SGDLS and CDR2 YYNGEE. Variable domain in full (rest from reference TRBV9 and TRBJ2-5): DSGVTQTPKHLITATGQRVTLRCSPRSGDLSVYWYQQSLDQGLQFLIQYYNGEERAKGNILERFSAQQFPDLHSELNLSSLELGDSALYFCASSPVETGLRETQYFGPGTRLLVL.

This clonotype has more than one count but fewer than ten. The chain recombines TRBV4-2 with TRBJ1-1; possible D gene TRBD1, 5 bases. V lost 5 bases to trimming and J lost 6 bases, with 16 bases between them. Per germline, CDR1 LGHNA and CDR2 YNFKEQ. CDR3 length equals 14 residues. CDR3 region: CASSSTALTPEAFF. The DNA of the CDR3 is TGTGCCAGCAGCTCGACAGCGCTGACTCCTGAAGCTTTCTTT.

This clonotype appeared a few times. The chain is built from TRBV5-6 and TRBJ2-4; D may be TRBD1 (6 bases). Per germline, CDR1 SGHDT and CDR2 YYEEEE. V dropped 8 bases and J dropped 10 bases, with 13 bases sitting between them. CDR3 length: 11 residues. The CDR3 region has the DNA TGTGCCAGTTCGAGTACAGGGATTCAGTACTTC. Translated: CASSSTGIQYF. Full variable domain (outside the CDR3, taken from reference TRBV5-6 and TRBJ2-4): DAGVTQSPTHLIKTRGQQVTLRCSPKSGHDTVSWYQQALGQGPQFIFQYYEEEERQRGNFPDRFSGHQFPNYSSELNVNALLLGDSALYLCASSSTGIQYFGAGTRLSVL.

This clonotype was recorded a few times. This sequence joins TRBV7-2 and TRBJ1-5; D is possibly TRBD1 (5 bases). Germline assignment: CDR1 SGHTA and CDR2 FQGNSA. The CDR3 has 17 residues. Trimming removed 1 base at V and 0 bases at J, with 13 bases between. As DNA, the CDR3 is TGTGCCAGCAGCTTAGTAGCAGGGCACTATAGCAATCAGCCCCAGCATTTT. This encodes CASSLVAGHYSNQPQHF.

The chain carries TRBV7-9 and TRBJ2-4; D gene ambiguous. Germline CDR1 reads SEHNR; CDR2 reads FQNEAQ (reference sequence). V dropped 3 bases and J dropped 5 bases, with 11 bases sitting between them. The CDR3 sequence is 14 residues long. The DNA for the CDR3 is TGTGCCAGCAGCTTCTCCTCAAACCAAAACATTCAGTACTTC. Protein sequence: CASSFSSNQNIQYF.

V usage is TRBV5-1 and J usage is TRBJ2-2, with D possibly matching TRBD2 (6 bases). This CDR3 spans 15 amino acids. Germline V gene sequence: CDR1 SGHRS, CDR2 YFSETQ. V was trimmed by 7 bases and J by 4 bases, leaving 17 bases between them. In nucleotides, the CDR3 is TGCGCCAGCGTACCGGGCGGGGATTTCACCGGGGAGCTGTTTTTT. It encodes CASVPGGDFTGELFF.

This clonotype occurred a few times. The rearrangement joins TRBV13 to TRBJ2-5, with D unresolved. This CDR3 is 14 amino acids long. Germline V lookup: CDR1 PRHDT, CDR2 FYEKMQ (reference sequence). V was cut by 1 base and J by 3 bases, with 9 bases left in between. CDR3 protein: CASSLELTEETQYF. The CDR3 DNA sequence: TGTGCCAGCAGCTTAGAGTTGACCGAAGAGACCCAGTACTTC.

CDR3: CSVSKAGERGGELFF. The CDR3 DNA sequence: TGCAGCGTCAGCAAAGCGGGAGAAAGGGGCGGGGAGCTGTTTTTT. The J gene is TRBJ2-2, the V gene TRBV29-1; TRBD2 agrees at 8 bases. CDR1 and CDR2 from the germline V gene are SQVTM and ANQGSEA. The CDR3 sequence is 15 residues long. The V segment lost 6 bases and the J segment 7 bases; nucleotides outside the gene matches: 13.

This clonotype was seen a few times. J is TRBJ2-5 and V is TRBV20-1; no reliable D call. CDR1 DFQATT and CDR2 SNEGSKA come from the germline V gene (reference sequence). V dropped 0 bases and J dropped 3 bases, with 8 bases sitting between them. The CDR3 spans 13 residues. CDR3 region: CSAREVGEETQYF. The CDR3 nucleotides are TGCAGTGCTAGAGAGGTCGGCGAAGAGACCCAGTACTTC.

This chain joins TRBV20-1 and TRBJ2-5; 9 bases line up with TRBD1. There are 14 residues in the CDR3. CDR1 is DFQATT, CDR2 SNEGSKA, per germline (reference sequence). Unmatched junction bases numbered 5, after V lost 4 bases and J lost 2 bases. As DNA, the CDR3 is TGCAGTGCTAAGACAGGGGGACCACAAGAGACCCAGTACTTC. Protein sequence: CSAKTGGPQETQYF.

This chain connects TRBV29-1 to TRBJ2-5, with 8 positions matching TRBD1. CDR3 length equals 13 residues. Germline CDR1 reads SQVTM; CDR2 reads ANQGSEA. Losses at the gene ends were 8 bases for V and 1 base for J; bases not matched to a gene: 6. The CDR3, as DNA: TGCAGCTCCGGACAGGGTATCCAAGAGACCCAGTACTTC. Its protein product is CSSGQGIQETQYF.

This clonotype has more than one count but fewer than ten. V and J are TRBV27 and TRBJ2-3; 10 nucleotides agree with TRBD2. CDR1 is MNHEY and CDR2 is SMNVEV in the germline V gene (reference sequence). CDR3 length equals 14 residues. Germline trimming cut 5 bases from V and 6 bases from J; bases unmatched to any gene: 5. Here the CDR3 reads CASSPGTSVDTQYF. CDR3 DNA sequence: TGTGCCAGCAGTCCCGGGACTAGCGTGGATACGCAGTATTTT.

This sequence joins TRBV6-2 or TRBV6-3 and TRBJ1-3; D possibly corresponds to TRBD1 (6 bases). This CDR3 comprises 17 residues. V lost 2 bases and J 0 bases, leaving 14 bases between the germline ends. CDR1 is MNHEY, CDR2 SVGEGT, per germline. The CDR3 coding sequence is TGTGCCAGCAGTTACGGACCGGGACACCTCTCTGGAAACACCATATATTTT. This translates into CASSYGPGHLSGNTIYF.

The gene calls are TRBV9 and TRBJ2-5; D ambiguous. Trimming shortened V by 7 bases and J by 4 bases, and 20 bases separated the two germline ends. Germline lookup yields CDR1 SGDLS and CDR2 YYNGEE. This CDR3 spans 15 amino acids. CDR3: CASGLPRPPRETQYF. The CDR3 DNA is TGTGCCAGCGGCCTTCCTCGGCCGCCACGAGAGACCCAGTACTTC.

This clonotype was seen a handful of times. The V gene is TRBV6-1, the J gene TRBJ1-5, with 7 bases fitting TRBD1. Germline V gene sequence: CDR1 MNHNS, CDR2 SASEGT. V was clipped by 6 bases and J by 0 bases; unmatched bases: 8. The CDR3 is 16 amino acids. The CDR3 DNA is TGTGCCAGCAGGAAGGGGGCCCTTGATAGCAATCAGCCCCAGCATTTT. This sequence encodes CASRKGALDSNQPQHF.

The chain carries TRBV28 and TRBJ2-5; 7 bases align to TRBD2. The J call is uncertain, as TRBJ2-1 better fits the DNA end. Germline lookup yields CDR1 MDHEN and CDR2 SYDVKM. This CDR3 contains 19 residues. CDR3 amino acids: CASSPSFRPREGTGNEQFF. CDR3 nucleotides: TGTGCCAGCAGCCCCAGTTTTCGTCCGAGGGAGGGAACTGGGAATGAGCAGTTCTTC.

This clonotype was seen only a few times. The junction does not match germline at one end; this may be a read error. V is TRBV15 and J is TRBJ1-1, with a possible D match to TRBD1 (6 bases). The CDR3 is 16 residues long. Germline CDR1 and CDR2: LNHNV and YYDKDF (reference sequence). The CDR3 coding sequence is TGTGCCGCCAGCCCCTATAGGACAGAAATGAACACTGAAGCTTTCTTT. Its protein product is CAASPYRTEMNTEAFF.

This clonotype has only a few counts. As DNA, the CDR3 is TGCAGCGCCGGGACTGGGCGTTACAATGAGCAGTTCTTC. Amino acids: CSAGTGRYNEQFF. This chain joins TRBV29-1 and TRBJ2-1; the D gene is possibly TRBD2 (6 bases). V lost 7 bases and J 4 bases, leaving 14 bases between the germline ends. CDR3 length: 13 amino acids. The V gene's germline CDR1 is SQVTM and CDR2 ANQGSEA.

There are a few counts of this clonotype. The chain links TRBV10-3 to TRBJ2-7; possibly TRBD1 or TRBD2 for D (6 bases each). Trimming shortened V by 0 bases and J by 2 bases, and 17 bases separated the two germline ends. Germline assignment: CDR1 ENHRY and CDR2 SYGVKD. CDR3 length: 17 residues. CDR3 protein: CAISESGGLAAPYEQYF. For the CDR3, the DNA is TGTGCCATCAGTGAGTCAGGGGGGCTAGCCGCCCCCTACGAGCAGTACTTC.

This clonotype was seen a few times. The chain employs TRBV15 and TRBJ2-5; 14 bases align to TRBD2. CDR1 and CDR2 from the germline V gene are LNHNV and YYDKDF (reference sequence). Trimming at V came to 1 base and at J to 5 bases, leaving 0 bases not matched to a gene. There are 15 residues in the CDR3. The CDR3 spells CATSRGLAGGETQYF. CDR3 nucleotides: TGTGCCACCAGCAGAGGACTAGCGGGAGGGGAGACCCAGTACTTC.

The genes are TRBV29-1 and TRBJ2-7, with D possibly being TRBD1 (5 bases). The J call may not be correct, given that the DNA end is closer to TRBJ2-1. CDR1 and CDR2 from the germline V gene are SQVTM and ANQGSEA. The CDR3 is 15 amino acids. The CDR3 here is CSVVGVLQQYNEQFF. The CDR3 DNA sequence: TGCAGCGTTGTAGGGGTGCTCCAGCAGTACAATGAGCAGTTCTTC.